The T cell receptor (beta chain) under discussion was sequenced for a study of technical replicates of blood from a few donors (dated by TCRdb to about 2017). To prepare the library, the immunoSEQ multiplex PCR assay was applied. TCRdb took this table from immuneACCESS and kept in-frame rearrangements with V and J called. Such tables lack part of the clones; where checked against another copy, unresolved V genes explain under half of the gap, and the rest is unexplained. The sample data list around 61,000 clones, and 97% of these were observed just once. The ten largest clones add up to about 0.19% of the sample. Worth noting for this clone: What antigen it recognizes has not been identified. No base-level quality is on record; no much larger clone is a single base apart.

The germline ends are 16 bases apart after V is trimmed by 4 bases and J by 9 bases. The CDR3 measures 14 amino acids from cysteine to phenylalanine. The retained sequence is limited to the CDR3, 42 bases, with the frame set at the first base. Via the germline V gene, CDR1 is SGHVS and CDR2 FQNEAQ. Material for sequencing was T cells isolated from PBMCs. This clonotype was sampled from a human donor in good health. In this chain, TRBV7-8 is recombined with TRBJ2-1; 6 matching bases give a weak D call of TRBD1. The CDR3 region: CASSSDRQASEQFF. The nucleotides read TGTGCCAGCAGCTCGGATCGACAGGCCAGTGAGCAGTTCTTC.